The T cell receptor (beta chain) under discussion was sequenced for a study of blood T cell repertoires in COVID-19. Overall study: The United States, Italy and Spain provided the acute and convalescent COVID-19 samples. From T cells, B-cell-depleted T cells, or PBMCs came the material, which was cDNA or gDNA.

The repertoire was sequenced with immunoSEQ multiplex PCR; TCRdb's copy has only in-frame clones and lacks some. The sample carries fewer than 400,000 clones, about 90% recorded once. Which cohort a participant joined came from the clinical history participants gave. This receptor was obtained from a man younger than 45 who had recovered from COVID-19. Sequences were obtained from PBMCs or T cells enriched from blood (not recorded which).

The CDR3 spells CASSPIRQGRSVYTF. CDR3 DNA: TGTGCCAGCAGCCCAATAAGACAGGGCCGGTCGGTCTACACCTTC. The chain uses TRBV11-2 and TRBJ1-2; 7 bases are a match to TRBD1. V gave up 5 bases and J gave up 10 bases; unmatched junction bases: 16. This CDR3 has 15 amino acids. Per the germline V gene, CDR1 is SGHAT and CDR2 is FQNNGV.